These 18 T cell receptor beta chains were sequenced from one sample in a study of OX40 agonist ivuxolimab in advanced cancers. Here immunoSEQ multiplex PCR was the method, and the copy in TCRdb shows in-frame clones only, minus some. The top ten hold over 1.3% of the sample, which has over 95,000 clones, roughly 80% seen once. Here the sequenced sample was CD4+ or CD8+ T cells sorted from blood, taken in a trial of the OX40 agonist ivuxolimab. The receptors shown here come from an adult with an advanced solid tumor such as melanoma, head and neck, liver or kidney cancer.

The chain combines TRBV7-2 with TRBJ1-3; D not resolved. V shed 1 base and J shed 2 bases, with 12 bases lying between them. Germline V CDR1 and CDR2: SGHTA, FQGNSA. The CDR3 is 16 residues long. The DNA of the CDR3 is TGTGCCAGCAGCTTAGGGGGAGCGGGTACTGGAAACACCATATATTTT. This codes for CASSLGGAGTGNTIYF.

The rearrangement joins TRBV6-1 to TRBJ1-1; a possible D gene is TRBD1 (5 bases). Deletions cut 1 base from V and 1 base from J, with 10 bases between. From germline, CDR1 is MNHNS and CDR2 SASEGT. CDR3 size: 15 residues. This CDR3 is CASSEGGIGNTEAFF. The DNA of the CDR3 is TGTGCCAGCAGTGAAGGGGGCATCGGGAACACTGAAGCTTTCTTT.

The CDR3 nucleotides read TGTGCCAGCAGTGAGATGGCGGGGAGCGAGCAGTACTTC. This codes for CASSEMAGSEQYF. This chain joins TRBV6-5 and TRBJ2-7; D is possibly TRBD2 (6 bases). The germline V and J ends were trimmed by 5 bases and 6 bases, with 14 bases remaining between them. The CDR3 runs to 13 residues. Germline CDR1 and CDR2: MNHEY and SVGAGI.

Written as DNA, the CDR3 is TGCGCCAGCAGCCGGGATAGCGGGAGCTCCTACAATGAGCAGTTCTTC. It yields the protein CASSRDSGSSYNEQFF. This chain joins TRBV5-1 and TRBJ2-1; 9 bases align to TRBD2. Unmatched junction bases numbered 5, after V lost 4 bases and J lost 0 bases. The CDR3 is 16 residues long. CDR1 and CDR2 (germline): SGHRS, YFSETQ.

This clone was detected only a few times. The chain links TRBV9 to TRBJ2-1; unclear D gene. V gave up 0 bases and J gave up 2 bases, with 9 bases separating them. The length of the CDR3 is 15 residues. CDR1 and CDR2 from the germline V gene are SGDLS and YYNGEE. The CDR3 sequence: CASSVETFPYNEQFF. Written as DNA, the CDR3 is TGTGCCAGCAGCGTAGAAACATTTCCCTACAATGAGCAGTTCTTC.

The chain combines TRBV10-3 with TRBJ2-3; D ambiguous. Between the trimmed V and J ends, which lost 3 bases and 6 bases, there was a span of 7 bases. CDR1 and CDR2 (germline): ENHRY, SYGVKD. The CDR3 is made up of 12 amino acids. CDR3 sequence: CAISEVSDTQYF. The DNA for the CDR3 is TGTGCCATCAGTGAAGTAAGTGATACGCAGTATTTT.

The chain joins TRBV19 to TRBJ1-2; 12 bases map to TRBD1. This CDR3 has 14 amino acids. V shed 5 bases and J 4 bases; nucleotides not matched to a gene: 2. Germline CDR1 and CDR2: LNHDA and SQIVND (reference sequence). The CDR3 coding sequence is TGTGCCAGTAGTGTGGGACAGGGGGCCTATGGCTACACCTTC. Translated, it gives CASSVGQGAYGYTF.

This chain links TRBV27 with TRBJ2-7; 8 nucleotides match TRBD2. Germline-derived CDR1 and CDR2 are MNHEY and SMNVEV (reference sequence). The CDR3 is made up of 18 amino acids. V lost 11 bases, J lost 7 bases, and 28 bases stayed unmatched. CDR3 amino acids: CAPPSPGVGPAGVYEQYF. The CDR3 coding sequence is TGTGCCCCACCGAGCCCTGGTGTGGGCCCAGCGGGAGTATATGAGCAGTACTTC.

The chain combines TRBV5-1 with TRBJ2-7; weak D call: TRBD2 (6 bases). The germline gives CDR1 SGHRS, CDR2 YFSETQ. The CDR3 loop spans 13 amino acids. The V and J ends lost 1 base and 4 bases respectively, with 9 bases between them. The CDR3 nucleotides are TGCGCCAGCAGCTTGCGCGGGATATACGAGCAGTACTTC. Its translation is CASSLRGIYEQYF.

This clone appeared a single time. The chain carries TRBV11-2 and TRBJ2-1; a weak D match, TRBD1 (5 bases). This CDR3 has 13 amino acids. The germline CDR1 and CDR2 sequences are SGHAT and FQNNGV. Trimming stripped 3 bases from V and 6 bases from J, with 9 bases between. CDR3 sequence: CASSFQGFNEQFF. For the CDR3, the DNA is TGTGCCAGCAGCTTCCAGGGATTCAATGAGCAGTTCTTC.

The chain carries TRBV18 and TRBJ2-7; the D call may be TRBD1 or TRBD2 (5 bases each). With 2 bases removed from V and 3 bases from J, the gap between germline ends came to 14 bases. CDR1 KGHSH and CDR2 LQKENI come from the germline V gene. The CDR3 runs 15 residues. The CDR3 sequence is CASSPTRGINYEQYF. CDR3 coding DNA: TGTGCCAGCTCACCAACCCGGGGCATTAACTACGAGCAGTACTTC.

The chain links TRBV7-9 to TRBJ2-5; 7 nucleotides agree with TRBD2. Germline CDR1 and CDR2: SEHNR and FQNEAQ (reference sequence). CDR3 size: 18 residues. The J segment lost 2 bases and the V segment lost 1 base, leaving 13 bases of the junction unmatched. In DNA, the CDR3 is TGTGCCAGCAGCTTAGTCGCTGTGCGGGCTAGCGGACAAGAGACCCAGTACTTC. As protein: CASSLVAVRASGQETQYF.

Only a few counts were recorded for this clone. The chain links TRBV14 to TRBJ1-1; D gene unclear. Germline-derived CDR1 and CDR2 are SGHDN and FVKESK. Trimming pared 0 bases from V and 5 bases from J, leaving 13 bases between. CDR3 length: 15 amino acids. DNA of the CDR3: TGTGCCAGCAGCCAAGAAGTGCTTTTTAAGACTGAAGCTTTCTTT. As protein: CASSQEVLFKTEAFF. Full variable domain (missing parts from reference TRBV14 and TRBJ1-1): EAGVTQFPSHSVIEKGQTVTLRCDPISGHDNLYWYRRVMGKEIKFLLHFVKESKQDESGMPNNRFLAERTGGTYSTLKVQPAELEDSGVYFCASSQEVLFKTEAFFGQGTRLTVV.

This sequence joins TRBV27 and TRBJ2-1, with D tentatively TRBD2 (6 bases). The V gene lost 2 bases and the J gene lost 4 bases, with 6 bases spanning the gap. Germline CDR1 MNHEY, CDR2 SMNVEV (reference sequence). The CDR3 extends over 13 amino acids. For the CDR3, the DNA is TGTGCCAGCAGTTTACGGGGGTACAATGAGCAGTTCTTC. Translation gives CASSLRGYNEQFF.

For the CDR3, the DNA is TGTGCCAGCTCACCACTAGCTAGCATTGGAACCTACGAGCAGTACTTC. Translated: CASSPLASIGTYEQYF. The V call is TRBV18, the J call TRBJ2-7, with a possible D match to TRBD2 (5 bases). The ends were cut back, 1 base at V and 2 bases at J, with 15 bases in the middle. Per the germline V gene, CDR1 is KGHSH and CDR2 is LQKENI. CDR3 size: 16 residues.

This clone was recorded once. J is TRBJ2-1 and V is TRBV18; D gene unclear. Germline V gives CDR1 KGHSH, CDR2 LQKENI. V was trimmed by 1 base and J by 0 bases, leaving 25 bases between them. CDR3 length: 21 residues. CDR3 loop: CASSPLLGTAKGSSSYNEQFF. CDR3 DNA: TGTGCCAGCTCACCACTTTTAGGTACGGCGAAGGGTTCGAGCTCCTACAATGAGCAGTTCTTC.

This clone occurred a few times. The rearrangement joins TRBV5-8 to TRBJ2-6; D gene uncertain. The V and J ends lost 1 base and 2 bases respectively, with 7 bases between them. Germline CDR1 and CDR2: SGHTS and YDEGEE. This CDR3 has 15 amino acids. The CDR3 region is CASSLLAPGANVLTF. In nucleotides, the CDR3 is TGTGCCAGCAGCTTGTTGGCCCCTGGGGCCAACGTCCTGACTTTC.

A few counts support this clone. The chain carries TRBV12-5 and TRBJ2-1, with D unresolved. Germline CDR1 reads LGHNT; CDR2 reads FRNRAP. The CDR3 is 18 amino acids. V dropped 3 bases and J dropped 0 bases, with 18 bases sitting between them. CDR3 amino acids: CASGLVIDGRSSYNEQFF. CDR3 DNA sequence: TGTGCTAGTGGTTTAGTAATTGACGGACGGAGCTCCTACAATGAGCAGTTCTTC.